This record covers a single T cell receptor (beta chain). This clone has just a few counts. It lacks a known antigen. Qualities for individual bases were not recorded, and no much larger clone is one base off. This sample is part of a study of T cell responses to AZD1222 COVID-19 vaccine listed by TCRdb under 2021. Describing the broader study: TCR sequencing covered fewer than 250 trial participants: some 210 given two doses of AZD1222 and 26 given two doses of MenACWY control vaccine. Enrollment into the trials was organized by age into subgroups of 18-55, 56-69 and 70-plus years, and those subgroups contained approximately 160, 26 and 62 TCR-sequenced participants, respectively.

The CDR3 regions of human TCRbeta chains were analyzed by immunosequencing. In the paper's pipeline: TCRs in the repertoires were matched against a reference library of SARS-CoV-2-specific TCRs that had been generated with the MIRA antigen-specificity platform. Breadth meant the fraction of unique TCRs that were SARS-CoV-2-associated, whereas depth meant the fraction of total T cells that were SARS-CoV-2-associated. Using the MIRA data, every spike-specific TCR was mapped to the spike region that the TCR reacted to and assigned to either a CD4 or a CD8 class. Log10-transformed breadth and depth values were compared by one-way ANOVA with Sidak's multiple comparisons tests. Here the immuneACCESS table is served through TCRdb, limited to in-frame sequences with V and J called. Missing clones are a known gap in these copies; in checked studies unresolved V genes cover under half, and the rest lacks a known reason. V and J calls and clone size are copied from that table; D and trimming were computed from the DNA. Across this sample there are fewer than 200,000 clones, with more than 75% seen only once. The ten largest clonotypes hold 25% to 30% of the sample.

Overall results and qualifications from the work: Participants were mostly white British and included more females than males, and it was suggested by the authors that clonal diversity may have been underestimated. Epitopes outside the regions mutated in the B.1.351 and B.1.1.7 variants were reportedly recognized by nearly half of the unique spike-specific TCRs. Only five to seven AZD1222 recipients were SARS-CoV-2 seropositive at baseline, limiting conclusions about previously exposed vaccinees. In the small 56-69-year group, the increase in depth fell short of significance, most likely because of low power. CD4 TCRs associated with the vaccine covered the entire spike protein, and the dominant responses were in regions 160-218 and 743-854. A significant rise in spike-specific TCR breadth and depth was observed after two AZD1222 doses relative to day 0 and relative to MenACWY recipients. Because no day 14 peak-response samples were available, the repertoires could be characterized only after the peak T cell response.

Per the germline V gene (reference sequence), LNHDA is the CDR1 and SQIVND is the CDR2. From the cysteine up to the phenylalanine, the CDR3 has a length of 13 residues. Kept here is only the CDR3 DNA, which spans 39 bases and is read in frame from base 1. Deletion took 5 bases off V and 2 bases off J, with a span of 7 bases between the germline ends. The time point label on this specimen signifies: about 28 days (+/-7) after the second vaccine dose. AZD1222 recipients whose second dose came at about 4 weeks and those whose second dose came at about 12 weeks were combined into one group, since spike-specific TCR depth and breadth did not differ between the two schedules. Vaccinee samples came from UK trials COV001 and COV002, including a single-blind randomized controlled phase 2/3 trial of AZD1222 (ChAdOx1 nCoV-19) in healthy adults. Trial participant PBMC samples were collected at day 0 and day 28 after the second dose for TCRbeta chain sequencing.

The chain employs TRBV19 and TRBJ1-3; the D gene remains uncertain. The TCR originated in an adult who received the AZD1222 COVID-19 vaccine. The material sequenced was peripheral blood, taken 28 days after the second AZD1222 dose. The CDR3 loop reads CASSLGPGNTIYF. The nucleotide sequence reads TGTGCCAGTAGTCTGGGTCCTGGAAACACCATATATTTT.